This T cell receptor beta chain was identified in a study of CXCR3-negative and CXCR3-positive naive CD8 T cells. Study at large: Roughly 1.5 +/- 0.3 million TRB reads came from each library, giving about 130 million in total.

The CDR3 contains 16 residues. The germline CDR1 and CDR2 sequences are SGHDN and FVKESK. In regard to this clonotype: The antigen is not known.

Study outcomes and limitations: CXCR3-negative naive cells had less hydrophobic TRB CDR3s than did CXCR3-positive naive cells.

UMI-labeled 5' RACE TRB cDNA libraries were prepared from the cells. After re-calling the 5' RACE reads, TCRdb lists one entry per CDR3 protein, DNA absent. There are 120,000 to 150,000 distinct CDR3 sequences in the sample, with over 0.25% held by the top ten. V and J are TRBV14 and TRBJ2-3; without DNA, the TCRdb call of TRBD1 cannot be checked. This TCR derives from a human donor in good health. Some clones in this sample may be carry-over from other donors' samples. The sequenced material came from naive CXCR3+ CD8+ T cells from blood. Described subset: CD45RO-CCR7+CD27+CD95- naive CD8+ T cells expressing CXCR3 (TNR3+). The CDR3 region is CASTPGPQEGTDTQYF. The whole variable domain, filled in from reference TRBV14 and TRBJ2-3, reads EAGVTQFPSHSVIEKGQTVTLRCDPISGHDNLYWYRRVMGKEIKFLLHFVKESKQDESGMPNNRFLAERTGGTYSTLKVQPAELEDSGVYFCASTPGPQEGTDTQYFGPGTRLTVL.